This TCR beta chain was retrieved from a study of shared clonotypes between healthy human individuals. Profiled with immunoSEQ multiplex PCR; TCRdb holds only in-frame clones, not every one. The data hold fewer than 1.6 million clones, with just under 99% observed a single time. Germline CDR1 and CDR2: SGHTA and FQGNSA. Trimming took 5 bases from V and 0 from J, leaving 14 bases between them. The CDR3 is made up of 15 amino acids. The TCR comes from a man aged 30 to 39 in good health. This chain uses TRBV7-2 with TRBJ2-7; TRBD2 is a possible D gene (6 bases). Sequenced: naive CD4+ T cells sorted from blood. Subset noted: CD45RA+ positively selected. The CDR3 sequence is CASSRGRDFSYEQYF. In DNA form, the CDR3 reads TGTGCCAGCAGCCGAGGTCGGGACTTCTCCTACGAGCAGTACTTC.